This T cell receptor beta chain emerged from a study of cytomegalovirus exposure and HLA in healthy donors. In the study overall: Most genotyped donors, over 70% of more than 300, had Caucasian-associated genetic ancestry. Overall study findings and caveats: One cluster of highly shared sequence variants probably arose as a sequencing artifact.

CDR1 and CDR2 (germline): SGHRS, YFSETQ. There are 14 residues in the CDR3. The V segment lost 4 bases and the J segment 2 bases; nucleotides outside the gene matches: 5. 13 Jbeta primers and 60 Vbeta primers were used for the PCR. Sequenced by immunoSEQ multiplex PCR; TCRdb stores in-frame clones only, minus some. The sample lists about 160,000 clones, over 70% occurring once. To note about this clone: The antigen remains unidentified. The same CDR3 also results from other DNA sequences found in this sample.

This chain uses TRBV5-1 with TRBJ1-1; TRBD1 aligns across 7 bases. Material for sequencing was PBMCs. The sequence came from a male donor in good health and CMV-seropositive. The CDR3 DNA sequence: TGCGCCAGCAGCCTAAGACAGGGTAACACTGAAGCTTTCTTT. This encodes CASSLRQGNTEAFF. Full variable domain (remainder filled in from reference TRBV5-1 and TRBJ1-1): KAGVTQTPRYLIKTRGQQVTLSCSPISGHRSVSWYQQTPGQGLQFLFEYFSETQRNKGNFPGRFSGRQFSNSRSEMNVSTLELGDSALYLCASSLRQGNTEAFFGQGTRLTVV.